This entry lists 24 T cell receptor beta chains sequenced from one sample in a study of blood T cell repertoires in COVID-19. Assay: immunoSEQ multiplex PCR; the TCRdb copy retains only in-frame clones and omits some. The sample records about 200,000 clones, approximately 91% being singletons. The sequencing input was peripheral blood. The receptors were sampled from a man in his fifties or sixties with COVID-19, enrolled during active disease.

The CDR3 loop reads CASQRTGETQYF. For the CDR3, the DNA is TGTGCCAGCCAAAGGACTGGAGAGACCCAGTACTTC. V and J are TRBV12-3 or TRBV12-4 and TRBJ2-5; D might be TRBD2 (5 bases). The CDR3 totals 12 residues. Deletions cut 8 bases from V and 4 bases from J, with 11 bases between.

The chain employs TRBV11-2 and TRBJ2-7; D is perhaps TRBD2 (6 bases). The CDR3 has 14 residues. The germline V gene encodes CDR1 SGHAT and CDR2 FQNNGV. Trimming took off 5 bases at V and 6 bases at J, with 17 bases between the two ends. The CDR3 sequence: CASSKELRGTEQYF. The CDR3 DNA is TGTGCCAGCAGCAAAGAACTTCGGGGGACCGAGCAGTACTTC.

The V gene is TRBV9, the J gene TRBJ2-7; D gene unclear. The V end was cut by 0 bases, the J end by 3 bases, with 10 bases between. The CDR3 loop spans 14 amino acids. Germline CDR1 SGDLS, CDR2 YYNGEE. The CDR3 region is CASSVGAGGYEQYF. The DNA for the CDR3 is TGTGCCAGCAGCGTAGGGGCAGGTGGCTACGAGCAGTACTTC.

The CDR3 loop reads CAWSGAGGYNNEQFF. The CDR3 DNA reads as TGTGCCTGGAGTGGAGCGGGGGGGTACAACAATGAGCAGTTCTTC. The rearrangement links TRBV30 to TRBJ2-1; 10 bases line up with TRBD2. The CDR3 consists of 15 residues. Looked up from germline, CDR1 is GTSNPN and CDR2 is SVGIG (reference sequence). V lost 1 base, J lost 5 bases, and 5 bases stayed unmatched. The full variable domain, with the rest looked up from reference TRBV30 and TRBJ2-1, is SQTIHQWPATLVQPVGSPLSLECTVEGTSNPNLYWYRQAAGRGLQLLFYSVGIGQISSEVPQNLSASRPQDRQFILSSKKLLLSDSGFYLCAWSGAGGYNNEQFFGPGTRLTVL.

The J gene is TRBJ2-3, the V gene TRBV18; D unclear. Deletions cut 0 bases from V and 1 base from J, with 8 bases between. CDR3 length: 15 amino acids. Germline CDR1 and CDR2: KGHSH and LQKENI. Here the CDR3 DNA reads TGTGCCAGCTCACCACCGTACCGGGGCACAGATACGCAGTATTTT. It translates to CASSPPYRGTDTQYF.

This chain links TRBV27 with TRBJ2-1, with 13 nucleotides matching TRBD2. Germline V gene lookup returns CDR1 MNHEY and CDR2 SMNVEV (reference sequence). This CDR3 is built from 16 residues. V dropped 5 bases and J dropped 9; count of bases not matched to a gene: 10. As DNA, the CDR3 is TGTGCCAGCAGTAAACTAGCGGGAGGGCGGCTGGGTGAGCAGTTCTTC. It yields the protein CASSKLAGGRLGEQFF.

This clone has just a few counts. Other DNA sequences in this specimen translate into the identical CDR3. The CDR3, as DNA: TGCGCCAGCAGCTTGGAAGCGGGGTACTCCTACGAGCAGTACTTC. Translation gives CASSLEAGYSYEQYF. The chain is built from TRBV5-1 and TRBJ2-7; TRBD2 agrees at 7 bases. The CDR3 contains 15 residues. Germline assignment: CDR1 SGHRS and CDR2 YFSETQ. Unmatched junction bases numbered 3, after V lost 0 bases and J lost 0 bases.

Details on this clone: Within the sample, other DNA sequences also encode this same CDR3. The chain joins TRBV4-2 to TRBJ2-2; TRBD1 aligns across 8 bases. This CDR3 has 16 residues. Germline assignment: CDR1 LGHNA and CDR2 YNFKEQ. V shed 3 bases and J 4 bases; nucleotides not matched to a gene: 7. The chain's CDR3 is CASSQEGTGFTGELFF. In DNA form, the CDR3 reads TGTGCCAGCAGCCAGGAAGGGACAGGTTTCACCGGGGAGCTGTTTTTT.

Only one count was recorded for this clone. The chain carries TRBV2 and TRBJ2-7; D gene ambiguous. Germline values: CDR1 SNHLY, CDR2 FYNNEI. The CDR3 is 14 residues long. Trimming took 1 base from V and 3 from J, leaving 10 bases between them. CDR3 in amino acids: CASSEVLSCYEQYF. CDR3 DNA: TGTGCCAGCAGTGAAGTGCTATCGTGCTACGAGCAGTACTTC. Variable domain in full (rest from reference TRBV2 and TRBJ2-7): EPEVTQTPSHQVTQMGQEVILRCVPISNHLYFYWYRQILGQKVEFLVSFYNNEISEKSEIFDDQFSVERPDGSNFTLKIRSTKLEDSAMYFCASSEVLSCYEQYFGPGTRLTVT.

The V call is TRBV7-9, the J call TRBJ1-2, with D maybe TRBD1 (6 bases). The ends were cut back, 5 bases at V and 7 bases at J, with 20 bases in the middle. This CDR3 is 15 amino acids long. Germline V lookup: CDR1 SEHNR, CDR2 FQNEAQ (reference sequence). In DNA, the CDR3 is TGTGCCAGCAGCCGACAGGACCCGAGGCTGAGTGGCTACACCTTC. Translated, it gives CASSRQDPRLSGYTF. The full variable domain, rest sourced from reference TRBV7-9 and TRBJ1-2, is DTGVSQNPRHKITKRGQNVTFRCDPISEHNRLYWYRQTLGQGPEFLTYFQNEAQLEKSRLLSDRFSAERPKGSFSTLEIQRTEQGDSAMYLCASSRQDPRLSGYTFGSGTRLTVV.

In this sample, this clone turned up once. The J gene is TRBJ1-5, the V gene TRBV12-3 or TRBV12-4; possibly TRBD1 for D (6 bases). V gave up 8 bases and J gave up 2 bases, with 7 bases separating them. This CDR3 has 12 residues. CDR3 nucleotide sequence: TGTGCCAGCCGGACAGGCAATCAGCCCCAGCATTTT. Translation gives CASRTGNQPQHF.

The V call is TRBV3-1 (or the pseudogene TRBV3-2), the J call TRBJ1-5, with 9 bases aligning to TRBD1. CDR1 and CDR2 (germline): LGHDT, YNNKEL (reference sequence). This CDR3 comprises 15 residues. V was pared by 4 bases and J by 3 bases, with 4 bases of the junction left unmatched. The CDR3 nucleotides are TGTGCCAGCAGCCGGACAGGGGCGAACAATCAGCCCCAGCATTTT. Amino acids: CASSRTGANNQPQHF.

This clone occurred once. The CDR3 region is CASSLETPSNRGLTEAFF. For the CDR3, the DNA is TGCGCCAGCAGCTTGGAGACCCCTAGCAACAGGGGGCTAACTGAAGCTTTCTTT. This sequence joins TRBV5-1 and TRBJ1-1, with 9 bases that match TRBD1. This CDR3 has 18 amino acids. In germline, CDR1 is SGHRS, CDR2 YFSETQ. The J segment lost 5 bases and the V segment lost 0 bases, leaving 14 bases of the junction unmatched.

This chain joins TRBV2 and TRBJ2-4; D call uncertain. There are 14 residues in the CDR3. Germline values: CDR1 SNHLY, CDR2 FYNNEI. V was cut by 0 bases and J by 8 bases, with 11 bases left in between. CDR3 region: CASSEARQSYIQYF. The DNA for the CDR3 is TGTGCCAGCAGTGAAGCGCGGCAGAGTTACATTCAGTACTTC.

V gene TRBV11-3 combines with J gene TRBJ1-2; D ambiguous. Germline V lookup: CDR1 SGHNT, CDR2 YENEEA. This CDR3 is 11 amino acids long. V shed 4 bases and J shed 4 bases, with 4 bases lying between them. CDR3 sequence: CASSYSYGYTF. The CDR3 nucleotides are TGTGCCAGCAGCTACTCCTATGGCTACACCTTC.

This clone has only a few counts. The chain has TRBV19 and TRBJ2-2; D might be TRBD2 (5 bases). The CDR3 covers 16 residues. The germline V gene has CDR1 LNHDA and CDR2 SQIVND (reference sequence). V was trimmed by 3 bases and J by 2 bases, leaving 13 bases between them. CDR3 amino acids: CASSIPKDSNTGELFF. In nucleotides, the CDR3 is TGTGCCAGTAGTATTCCCAAGGACTCCAACACCGGGGAGCTGTTTTTT.

CDR3 nucleotides: TGTGCCAGCAGTCCCGCACGAGCTCATGTGAACTATGGCTACACCTTC. Translation gives CASSPARAHVNYGYTF. This rearrangement joins TRBV28 to TRBJ1-2; D ambiguous. CDR1 and CDR2 (germline): MDHEN, SYDVKM. V dropped 5 bases and J dropped 2 bases, with 18 bases sitting between them. This CDR3 is 16 amino acids long.

This clone was seen once. The chain combines TRBV5-1 with TRBJ2-1; TRBD1 agrees at 10 bases. Per germline, CDR1 SGHRS and CDR2 YFSETQ. Trimming cost V 4 bases and J 7 bases; bases outside gene matches: 8. The CDR3 totals 15 residues. CDR3 coding DNA: TGCGCCAGCAGCCCCAGGACAGGGGGAGGTAATGAGCAGTTCTTC. The encoded protein is CASSPRTGGGNEQFF.

The chain carries TRBV30 and TRBJ2-5; tentatively, D is TRBD2 (6 bases). Germline CDR1 and CDR2: GTSNPN and SVGIG (reference sequence). CDR3 length: 13 residues. V gave up 0 bases and J gave up 6 bases, with 11 bases separating them. Here the CDR3 DNA reads TGTGCCTGGAGTGTCGGGAGTGGGAAGACCCAGTACTTC. Amino acids: CAWSVGSGKTQYF.

This sequence joins TRBV7-3 and TRBJ2-3, with D possibly TRBD2 on 6 matching bases. The CDR3 runs 16 residues. V was trimmed by 5 bases and J by 8 bases, leaving 23 bases between them. CDR1 SGHTA and CDR2 FQGTGA come from the germline V gene. The CDR3 region is CASSPNLASSSRTQYF. CDR3 coding DNA: TGTGCCAGCAGCCCCAATCTAGCGTCCTCCTCTCGTACGCAGTATTTT.

The chain combines TRBV25-1 with TRBJ2-1; D is unclear. The CDR3 totals 13 residues. CDR1 is MGHDK and CDR2 is SYGVNS in the germline V gene. V dropped 2 bases and J dropped 4 bases, with 6 bases sitting between them. DNA for the CDR3: TGTGCCAGCAGTGAACCCACATACAATGAGCAGTTCTTC. Its protein product is CASSEPTYNEQFF.

The chain links TRBV6-5 to TRBJ2-1; the D gene is possibly TRBD2 (7 bases). The length of the CDR3 is 15 residues. With 6 bases removed from V and 6 bases from J, the gap between germline ends came to 18 bases. Germline-derived CDR1 and CDR2 are MNHEY and SVGAGI. The CDR3 loop is CASRAGASGPNEQFF. The CDR3 nucleotides read TGTGCCAGCAGGGCGGGGGCTAGCGGACCCAATGAGCAGTTCTTC.

The CDR3 here is CASSLSLQGGDTQYF. Here the CDR3 DNA reads TGTGCCAGCAGCTTATCCCTACAGGGGGGGGATACGCAGTATTTT. The gene calls are TRBV11-1 and TRBJ2-3; D is possibly TRBD1 (8 bases). Trimming stripped 2 bases from V and 6 bases from J, with 15 bases between. This CDR3 is 15 amino acids long. Germline CDR1 is SGHAT and CDR2 is FQDESV (reference sequence).

The gene calls are TRBV15 and TRBJ2-1; TRBD2 matches 9 bases. The J segment lost 4 bases and the V segment lost 1 base, leaving 2 bases of the junction unmatched. The CDR3 consists of 15 residues. Germline V CDR1 and CDR2: LNHNV, YYDKDF (reference sequence). CDR3 sequence: CATSRGTSDYNEQFF. CDR3 DNA sequence: TGTGCCACCAGCAGAGGGACTAGCGATTACAATGAGCAGTTCTTC.